These 29 T cell receptor beta chains originate from one sample sequenced in a study of identical twins. In TCRdb, the 5' RACE reads were re-called with MiXCR into one record per CDR3 protein. The sample consists of about 470,000 distinct CDR3 sequences, roughly 24% of them appearing once. This sample also appeared in a second study, on T cells expressing NK-cell markers.

Sequenced input: CD4+ T cells sorted from blood. These receptors were obtained from a young woman in good health.

This clonotype was observed at least ten times. J is TRBJ2-7 and V is TRBV5-1; D ambiguous. Germline loops: CDR1 SGHRS, CDR2 YFSETQ. Between the trimmed V and J ends, which lost 0 bases and 6 bases, there was a span of 7 bases. The CDR3 consists of 12 residues. DNA for the CDR3: TGCGCCAGCAGCTTGGAAGGGTCCGAGCAGTACTTC. Translation: CASSLEGSEQYF.

The chain couples TRBV5-1 to TRBJ1-2; D gene unclear. Germline V gene lookup returns CDR1 SGHRS and CDR2 YFSETQ. The V end lost 4 bases, the J end lost 0 bases, and 22 bases lay between the germline ends. There are 18 residues in the CDR3. CDR3 loop: CASSLSGGFHLSNYGYTF. In DNA, the CDR3 is TGCGCCAGCAGCCTCAGCGGTGGGTTTCACCTTTCTAACTATGGCTACACCTTC. The full variable domain, with the rest looked up from reference TRBV5-1 and TRBJ1-2, is KAGVTQTPRYLIKTRGQQVTLSCSPISGHRSVSWYQQTPGQGLQFLFEYFSETQRNKGNFPGRFSGRQFSNSRSEMNVSTLELGDSALYLCASSLSGGFHLSNYGYTFGSGTRLTVV.

This clonotype was detected ten times or more. The V gene is TRBV3-1, the J gene TRBJ2-1, with D unclear. There are 13 residues in the CDR3. V shed 2 bases and J shed 7 bases, with 9 bases lying between them. Germline CDR1 and CDR2: LGHDT and YNNKEL (reference sequence). CDR3 sequence: CASSQLYSNEQFF. The CDR3, as DNA: TGTGCCAGCAGCCAATTGTACTCTAATGAGCAGTTCTTC.

In its sample, this clonotype was seen many times. V is TRBV6-2 or TRBV6-3 and J is TRBJ1-5; D is undetermined. V shed 2 bases and J shed 5 bases, with 4 bases lying between them. In germline, CDR1 is MNHEY, CDR2 SVGEGT. The CDR3 runs to 12 residues. This CDR3 is CASSYRDQPQHF. The CDR3 bases are TGTGCCAGCAGTTACCGCGATCAGCCCCAGCATTTT.

The chain is built from TRBV7-2 and TRBJ2-3; no firm D call. V shed 1 base and J shed 8 bases, with 13 bases lying between them. CDR1 and CDR2 from the germline V gene are SGHTA and FQGNSA. CDR3 length: 14 amino acids. The CDR3 is CASSLVGISGTQYF. The CDR3 nucleotides read TGTGCCAGCAGCTTAGTAGGCATATCGGGTACGCAGTATTTT.

The chain couples TRBV20-1 to TRBJ1-6; no firm D call. The CDR3 contains 15 residues. From germline, CDR1 is DFQATT and CDR2 SNEGSKA (reference sequence). With 6 bases removed from V and 0 bases from J, the gap between germline ends came to 12 bases. The CDR3 is CSAATQLSYNSPLHF. The CDR3 DNA follows: TGCAGTGCGGCAACACAGCTCTCCTATAATTCACCCCTCCACTTT.

This clonotype showed up just a few times. The chain is built from TRBV6-1 and TRBJ2-1; the match to TRBD1 covers 7 bases. Germline trimming cut 1 base from V and 3 bases from J; bases unmatched to any gene: 3. There are 15 residues in the CDR3. Germline CDR1 MNHNS, CDR2 SASEGT. The CDR3 region has the DNA TGTGCCAGCAGTGAAGAGGCAGGGGGCTACAATGAGCAGTTCTTC. It is translated as CASSEEAGGYNEQFF.

The J gene is TRBJ1-6, the V gene TRBV9; TRBD1 matches at 8 bases. Germline CDR1 SGDLS, CDR2 YYNGEE. The CDR3 totals 16 residues. The V and J ends lost 0 bases and 8 bases, in that order; junction bases with no gene match: 7. The CDR3 DNA is TGTGCCAGCAGCGTAGACGACAGGGGAGTTTATTCACCCCTCCACTTT. This translates into CASSVDDRGVYSPLHF.

This chain links TRBV20-1 with TRBJ2-3; 14 bases are a match to TRBD2. CDR1 is DFQATT, CDR2 SNEGSKA, per germline (reference sequence). The V gene end was trimmed by 5 bases and the J gene end by 2 bases; junction bases not matched to a gene: 12. This CDR3 region has 18 residues. The CDR3 spells CSAVFGTSGSWSTDTQYF. The CDR3 region has the DNA TGCAGTGCTGTCTTTGGGACTAGCGGGAGTTGGTCCACAGATACGCAGTATTTT.

This clonotype was observed a few times. The chain is built from TRBV6-1 and TRBJ1-1; TRBD1 matches at 7 bases. Germline lookup yields CDR1 MNHNS and CDR2 SASEGT. This CDR3 spans 15 amino acids. V lost 11 bases to trimming and J lost 1 base; unmatched junction nucleotides: 13. CDR3: CAARVSGTANTEAFF. The DNA for the CDR3 is TGTGCCGCTAGGGTATCCGGGACAGCGAACACTGAAGCTTTCTTT.

This clonotype has only a few counts. The V call is TRBV6-2 or TRBV6-3, the J call TRBJ2-7; 8 bases match TRBD1. Trimming at V came to 2 bases and at J to 6 bases, leaving 3 bases not matched to a gene. The CDR3 sequence is 13 residues long. The germline V gene has CDR1 MNHEY and CDR2 SVGEGT. The CDR3 DNA reads TGTGCCAGCAGTTACGCCACAGGGGGCGAGCAGTACTTC. Residues: CASSYATGGEQYF.

This clonotype has more than one count but fewer than ten. The chain employs TRBV10-2 and TRBJ2-7; weak D call: TRBD1 (6 bases). V was shortened by 4 bases and J by 0 bases, with 16 bases between the two germline ends. Germline V CDR1 and CDR2: WSHSY, SAAADI. There are 16 residues in the CDR3. The CDR3 reads CASSGPGRGSSYEQYF. The CDR3 nucleotides read TGCGCCAGCAGTGGACCGGGCAGGGGAAGCTCCTACGAGCAGTACTTC.

For this clonotype: At one boundary the junction diverges from the germline segment, which might be a read error. The gene calls are TRBV5-5 and TRBJ2-7; TRBD2 agrees at 10 bases. The CDR3 has 17 residues. Germline V CDR1 and CDR2: SGHKS, YYEKEE (reference sequence). CDR3 coding DNA: TGTGCCAGCAGCTTTTCAGTAGCGGGAGGTACCACCTACGGGCAGTACTTC. It translates to CASSFSVAGGTTYGQYF.

This clonotype was observed a handful of times. The gene calls are TRBV20-1 and TRBJ2-1; no definite D call. Trimming left V 3 bases short and J 4 bases short, with 19 bases between. CDR3 length: 16 residues. Germline CDR1 and CDR2: DFQATT and SNEGSKA (reference sequence). Written as DNA, the CDR3 is TGCAGTGCTAGGGCCCCGGTTAACGGACCATACAATGAGCAGTTCTTC. It specifies CSARAPVNGPYNEQFF.

This chain uses TRBV11-3 with TRBJ2-2; weak D call: TRBD1 (6 bases). CDR1 is SGHNT and CDR2 is YENEEA in the germline V gene. The CDR3 length is 16 residues. V was pared by 5 bases and J by 0 bases, with 13 bases between. The CDR3 sequence is CASSPHWTANTGELFF. DNA for the CDR3: TGTGCCAGCAGCCCCCATTGGACAGCGAACACCGGGGAGCTGTTTTTT.

This clonotype turned up a few times. The chain uses TRBV7-6 and TRBJ2-7, with D uncertain. This CDR3 region has 13 residues. Trimming left V 2 bases short and J 7 bases short, with 12 bases between. CDR1 and CDR2 from the germline V gene are SGHVS and FNYEAQ. DNA for the CDR3: TGTGCCAGCAGCTTATCACGATTGGGAGAGCAGTACTTC. Translating gives CASSLSRLGEQYF.

This clonotype was counted a few times. V is TRBV7-2 and J is TRBJ1-2; a possible D gene is TRBD1 (5 bases). V was shortened by 5 bases and J by 5 bases, with 18 bases between the two germline ends. Germline CDR1 reads SGHTA; CDR2 reads FQGNSA. CDR3 size: 15 residues. In nucleotides, the CDR3 is TGTGCCAGCAGCCCCCGCCGGGACCCGGCATATGGCTACACCTTC. Protein product: CASSPRRDPAYGYTF.

This clonotype has just a few counts. The rearrangement uses TRBV28 and TRBJ2-1, with a tentative D call TRBD2 (5 bases). The CDR3 runs to 15 residues. Looked up from germline, CDR1 is MDHEN and CDR2 is SYDVKM. V lost 6 bases and J lost 8, with 20 bases in between. The CDR3 is CASSLPDSSPDEQFF. The CDR3 nucleotides are TGTGCCAGCAGCCTCCCGGACTCGAGTCCCGATGAGCAGTTCTTC.

This clonotype was detected a few times. The genes are TRBV20-1 and TRBJ2-3; the D call may be TRBD1 or TRBD2 (5 bases each). The CDR3 totals 13 residues. CDR1 is DFQATT and CDR2 is SNEGSKA in the germline V gene (reference sequence). The V end lost 5 bases, the J end lost 2 bases, and 11 bases lay between the germline ends. The CDR3 loop is CSAGTVYTDTQYF. The CDR3 nucleotides are TGCAGTGCTGGGACGGTTTACACAGATACGCAGTATTTT.

The chain has TRBV12-3 or TRBV12-4 and TRBJ2-1; 10 nucleotides agree with TRBD1. The CDR3 runs 14 residues. Trimming took 7 bases from V and 5 from J; bases not matched to a gene: 5. Here the CDR3 reads CASTRQGADNEQFF. The CDR3 DNA reads TGTGCCAGCACCCGACAGGGGGCTGACAATGAGCAGTTCTTC.

V is TRBV25-1 and J is TRBJ2-1; TRBD1 matches 9 bases. Germline V lookup: CDR1 MGHDK, CDR2 SYGVNS. The J segment lost 8 bases and the V segment lost 7 bases, leaving 9 bases of the junction unmatched. The CDR3 has 14 residues. CDR3 DNA: TGTGCCAGCAACATACAGGGGGCTGGGGATGAGCAGTTCTTC. Translated, it gives CASNIQGAGDEQFF.

This rearrangement joins TRBV11-3 to TRBJ2-2, with 9 bases lining up with TRBD2. Germline V CDR1 and CDR2: SGHNT, YENEEA. This CDR3 has 16 residues. J gave up 2 bases and V 5 bases, and 6 bases lay outside the gene matches. The CDR3 DNA follows: TGTGCCAGCAGCCGTAGCGGGAGTCAAAACACCGGGGAGCTGTTTTTT. Translation gives CASSRSGSQNTGELFF.

The chain employs TRBV20-1 and TRBJ2-5; D remains ambiguous. This CDR3 comprises 14 residues. Trimming stripped 0 bases from V and 5 bases from J, with 13 bases between. Germline CDR1 reads DFQATT; CDR2 reads SNEGSKA (reference sequence). The CDR3 region has the DNA TGCAGTGCTAGAGATTTTAAACTACCTGAGACCCAGTACTTC. Amino acids: CSARDFKLPETQYF.

This clonotype was seen only a few times. The V gene is TRBV12-5, the J gene TRBJ2-7, with unresolved D. The V gene's germline CDR1 is LGHNT and CDR2 FRNRAP. Trimming took 3 bases from V and 3 from J, leaving 6 bases between them. The CDR3 runs 12 residues. The CDR3 sequence: CASGFDGYEQYF. CDR3 DNA sequence: TGTGCTAGTGGTTTCGACGGCTACGAGCAGTACTTC.

This clonotype appeared a few times. The chain joins TRBV20-1 to TRBJ2-3, with unresolved D. The CDR3 is 14 residues long. In germline, CDR1 is DFQATT, CDR2 SNEGSKA (reference sequence). The germline V and J ends were trimmed by 3 bases and 4 bases, with 14 bases remaining between them. CDR3 coding DNA: TGCAGTGCTAGCCGTCAGACTCCGCCAGATACGCAGTATTTT. Protein: CSASRQTPPDTQYF.

The rearrangement links TRBV28 to TRBJ2-7; D is perhaps TRBD1 or TRBD2 (5 bases each). This CDR3 comprises 15 residues. V was clipped by 5 bases and J by 3 bases, with 17 bases between them. Germline CDR1 MDHEN, CDR2 SYDVKM. CDR3 residues: CASSRGDEGFYEQYF. In DNA form, the CDR3 reads TGTGCCAGCAGTCGTGGGGACGAGGGATTCTACGAGCAGTACTTC. Based on the CDR3 plus reference TRBV28 and TRBJ2-7, the full variable domain is DVKVTQSSRYLVKRTGEKVFLECVQDMDHENMFWYRQDPGLGLRLIYFSYDVKMKEKGDIPEGYSVSREKKERFSLILESASTNQTSMYLCASSRGDEGFYEQYFGPGTRLTVT.

This clonotype was seen a handful of times. CDR3 nucleotides: TGTGCCAGCAGCTCCCTAAGCGGGAGCCAAGAGACCCAGTACTTC. It yields the protein CASSSLSGSQETQYF. The V and J genes are TRBV7-9 and TRBJ2-5; the match to TRBD2 covers 8 bases. J lost 1 base, V lost 4 bases, and 5 bases had no gene match. The CDR3 is made up of 15 amino acids. In germline, CDR1 is SEHNR, CDR2 FQNEAQ (reference sequence).

This clonotype has a handful of counts. This chain connects TRBV5-1 to TRBJ2-3; TRBD1 agrees at 10 bases. Germline V lookup: CDR1 SGHRS, CDR2 YFSETQ. The CDR3 extends over 14 amino acids. With 5 bases clipped from V and 5 bases from J, the junction kept 5 bases outside the gene matches. In DNA, the CDR3 is TGCGCCAGCAGTCACCGGGACAGGGGAGATACGCAGTATTTT. Protein sequence: CASSHRDRGDTQYF.

The chain is built from TRBV29-1 and TRBJ2-5, with 8 bases that match TRBD2. Germline CDR1 and CDR2: SQVTM and ANQGSEA. V was pared by 5 bases and J by 5 bases, with 7 bases of the junction left unmatched. This CDR3 is built from 13 residues. CDR3 nucleotide sequence: TGCAGCGTTCGGATCTCGGGGGGGGAGACCCAGTACTTC. It encodes CSVRISGGETQYF.